This T cell receptor beta chain is from a study of CD8 T cells in ankylosing spondylitis. Overall study results and limits: Clones linked to disease were reported to show significant enrichment in matched ankylosing spondylitis synovial fluid. Earlier literature documents some of the motif variants in reactive arthritis synovial fluid and blood. One TCR beta motif, made up of roughly eight highly homologous variants, appeared characteristic of ankylosing spondylitis blood. Disease-associated clonotypes exhibited CD8+ identity and were relatively infrequent in peripheral blood.

This clonotype came up a few times. The antigen is not known. The authors made TCR beta libraries by quantitative 5'-RACE with molecular barcodes. TCRdb fed the 5' RACE reads into MiXCR, producing one record per CDR3 protein. The data contain 450,000 or so distinct CDR3 sequences, around 26% of them singletons. The length of the CDR3 is 15 residues. After removal of 4 bases from V and 5 bases from J, the junction contained 10 bases not matched to a gene. Germline loops: CDR1 DFQATT, CDR2 SNEGSKA (reference sequence). This clonotype was sampled from a male donor with ankylosing spondylitis. This rearrangement joins TRBV20-1 to TRBJ2-5, with 10 bases lining up with TRBD1. Sample: blood, either unsorted or a sorted T cell fraction (not recorded which). DNA for the CDR3: TGCAGTGCTATTCCCGGGACAGGGGACCGGGAGACCCAGTACTTC. Protein product: CSAIPGTGDRETQYF.